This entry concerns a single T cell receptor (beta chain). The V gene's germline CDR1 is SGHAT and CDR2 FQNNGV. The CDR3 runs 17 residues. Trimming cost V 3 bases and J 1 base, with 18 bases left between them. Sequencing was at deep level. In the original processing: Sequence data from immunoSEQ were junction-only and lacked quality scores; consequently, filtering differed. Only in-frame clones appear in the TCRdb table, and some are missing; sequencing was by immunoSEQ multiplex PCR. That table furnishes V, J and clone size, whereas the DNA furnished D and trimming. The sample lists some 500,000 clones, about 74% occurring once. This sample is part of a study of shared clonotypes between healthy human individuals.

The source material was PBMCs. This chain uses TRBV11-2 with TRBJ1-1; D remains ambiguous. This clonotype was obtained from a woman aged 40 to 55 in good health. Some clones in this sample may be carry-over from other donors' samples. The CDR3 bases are TGTGCCAGCAGCTTGGTCCCCTCGGGCAGACCGAACACTGAAGCTTTCTTT. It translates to CASSLVPSGRPNTEAFF.